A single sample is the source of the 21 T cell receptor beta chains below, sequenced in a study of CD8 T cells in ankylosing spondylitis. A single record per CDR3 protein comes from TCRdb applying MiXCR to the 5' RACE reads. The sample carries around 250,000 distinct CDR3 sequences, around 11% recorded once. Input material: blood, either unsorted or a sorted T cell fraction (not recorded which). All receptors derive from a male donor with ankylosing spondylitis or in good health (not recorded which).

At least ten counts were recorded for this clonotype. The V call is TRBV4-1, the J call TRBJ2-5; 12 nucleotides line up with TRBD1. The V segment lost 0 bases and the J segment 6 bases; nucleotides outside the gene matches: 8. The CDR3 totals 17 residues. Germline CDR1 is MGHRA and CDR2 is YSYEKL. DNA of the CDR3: TGCGCCAGCAGCCAAGAAGGGACAGGGGGCTTTGGGAAGACCCAGTACTTC. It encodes CASSQEGTGGFGKTQYF.

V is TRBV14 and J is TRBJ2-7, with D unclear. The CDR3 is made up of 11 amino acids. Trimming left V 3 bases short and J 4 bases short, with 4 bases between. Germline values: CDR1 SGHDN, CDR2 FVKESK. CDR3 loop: CASSHTYEQYF. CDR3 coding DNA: TGTGCCAGCAGCCACACTTACGAGCAGTACTTC.

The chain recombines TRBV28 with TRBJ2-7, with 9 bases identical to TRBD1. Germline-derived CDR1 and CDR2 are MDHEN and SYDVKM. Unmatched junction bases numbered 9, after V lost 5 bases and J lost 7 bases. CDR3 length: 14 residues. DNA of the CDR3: TGTGCCAGCAGTACCCCCGGGACAGGGAGAGAGCAGTACTTC. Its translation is CASSTPGTGREQYF.

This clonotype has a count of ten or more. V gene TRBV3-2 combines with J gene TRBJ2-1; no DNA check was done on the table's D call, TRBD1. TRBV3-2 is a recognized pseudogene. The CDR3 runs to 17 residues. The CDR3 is CASSPDGQGSSYNEQFF. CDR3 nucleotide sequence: TGTGCCAGCAGCCCAGATGGACAGGGGAGCTCCTACAATGAGCAGTTCTTC.

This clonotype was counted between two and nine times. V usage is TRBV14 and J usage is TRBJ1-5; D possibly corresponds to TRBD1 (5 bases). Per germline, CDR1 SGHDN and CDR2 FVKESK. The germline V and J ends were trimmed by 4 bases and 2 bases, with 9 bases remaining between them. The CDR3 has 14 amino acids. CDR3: CASSRIGGNQPQHF. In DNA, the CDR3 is TGTGCCAGCAGCCGAATAGGGGGCAATCAGCCCCAGCATTTT.

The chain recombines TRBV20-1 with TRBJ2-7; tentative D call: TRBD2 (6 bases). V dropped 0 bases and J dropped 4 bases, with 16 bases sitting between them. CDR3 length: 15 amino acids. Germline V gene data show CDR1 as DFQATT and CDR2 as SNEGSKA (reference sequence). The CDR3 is CSARDSGTAGYEQYF. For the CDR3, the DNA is TGCAGTGCTAGAGACTCCGGGACCGCGGGGTACGAGCAGTACTTC.

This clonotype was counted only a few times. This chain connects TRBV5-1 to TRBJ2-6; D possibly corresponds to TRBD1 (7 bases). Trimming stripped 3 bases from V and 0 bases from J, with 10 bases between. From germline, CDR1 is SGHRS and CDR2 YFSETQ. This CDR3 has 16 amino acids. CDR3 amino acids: CASSSEGASGANVLTF. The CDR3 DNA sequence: TGCGCCAGCAGCTCGGAGGGGGCCTCTGGGGCCAACGTCCTGACTTTC.

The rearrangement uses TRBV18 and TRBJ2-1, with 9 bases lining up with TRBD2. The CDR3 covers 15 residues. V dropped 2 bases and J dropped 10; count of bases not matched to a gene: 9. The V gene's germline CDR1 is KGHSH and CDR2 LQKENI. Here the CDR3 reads CASSPAAGGLLEQFF. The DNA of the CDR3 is TGTGCCAGCTCACCAGCAGCGGGGGGCCTCTTGGAGCAGTTCTTC. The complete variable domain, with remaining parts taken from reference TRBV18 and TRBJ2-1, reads NAGVMQNPRHLVRRRGQEARLRCSPMKGHSHVYWYRQLPEEGLKFMVYLQKENIIDESGMPKERFSAEFPKEGPSILRIQQVVRGDSAAYFCASSPAAGGLLEQFFGPGTRLTVL.

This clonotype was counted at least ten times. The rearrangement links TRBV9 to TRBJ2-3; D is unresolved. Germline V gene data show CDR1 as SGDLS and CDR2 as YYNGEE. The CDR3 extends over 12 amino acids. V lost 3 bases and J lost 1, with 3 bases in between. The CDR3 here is CASSARTDTQYF. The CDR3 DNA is TGTGCCAGCAGCGCACGCACAGATACGCAGTATTTT.

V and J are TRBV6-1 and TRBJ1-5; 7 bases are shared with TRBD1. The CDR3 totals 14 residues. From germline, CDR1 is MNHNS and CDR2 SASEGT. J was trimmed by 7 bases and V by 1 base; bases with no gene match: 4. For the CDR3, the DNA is TGTGCCAGCAGTGAAGGCGAAGGGGGCCAGCCCCAGCATTTT. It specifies CASSEGEGGQPQHF.

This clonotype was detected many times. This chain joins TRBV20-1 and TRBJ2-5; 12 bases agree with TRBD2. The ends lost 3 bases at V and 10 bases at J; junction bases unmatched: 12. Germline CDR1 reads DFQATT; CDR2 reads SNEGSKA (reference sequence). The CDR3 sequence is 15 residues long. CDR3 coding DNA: TGCAGTGCTAGTAGGACTAGCGGGGACCCCAGGGGCCAGTACTTC. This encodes CSASRTSGDPRGQYF.

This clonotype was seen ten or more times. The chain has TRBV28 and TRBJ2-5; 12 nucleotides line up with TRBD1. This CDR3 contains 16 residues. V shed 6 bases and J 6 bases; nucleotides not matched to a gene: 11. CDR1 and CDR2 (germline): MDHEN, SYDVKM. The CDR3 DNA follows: TGTGCCAGCAGCCCACGGGACAGGGGGCGCCCTAAGACCCAGTACTTC. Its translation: CASSPRDRGRPKTQYF.

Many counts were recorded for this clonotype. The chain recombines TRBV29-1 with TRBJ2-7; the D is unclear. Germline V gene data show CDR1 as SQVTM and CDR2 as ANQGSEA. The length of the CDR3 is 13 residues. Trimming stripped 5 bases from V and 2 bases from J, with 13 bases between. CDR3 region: CSVSRLEPYEQYF. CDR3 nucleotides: TGCAGCGTTTCGAGATTAGAACCCTACGAGCAGTACTTC.

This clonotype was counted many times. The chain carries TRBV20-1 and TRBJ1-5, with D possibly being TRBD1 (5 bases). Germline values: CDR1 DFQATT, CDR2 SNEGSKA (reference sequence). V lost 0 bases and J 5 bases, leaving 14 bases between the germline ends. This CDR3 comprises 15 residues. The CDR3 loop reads CSARDPSRDYQPQHF. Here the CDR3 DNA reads TGCAGTGCTAGAGACCCGTCCAGGGATTATCAGCCCCAGCATTTT.

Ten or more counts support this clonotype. For the CDR3, the DNA is TGTGCCAGCAGTCTACAACTCCGGGGGATCTATGGCTACACCTTC. Translated, it gives CASSLQLRGIYGYTF. The chain joins TRBV12-3 or TRBV12-4 to TRBJ1-2; D might be TRBD1 (5 bases). The length of the CDR3 is 15 residues. The germline V and J ends were trimmed by 5 bases and 4 bases, with 17 bases remaining between them.

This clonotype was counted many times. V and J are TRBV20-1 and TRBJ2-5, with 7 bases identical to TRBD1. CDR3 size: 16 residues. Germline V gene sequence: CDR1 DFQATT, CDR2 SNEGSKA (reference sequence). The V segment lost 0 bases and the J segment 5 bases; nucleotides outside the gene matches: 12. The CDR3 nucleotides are TGCAGTGCTAGAGATTCTTTCCGGGACAGCCGGGAGACCCAGTACTTC. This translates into CSARDSFRDSRETQYF.

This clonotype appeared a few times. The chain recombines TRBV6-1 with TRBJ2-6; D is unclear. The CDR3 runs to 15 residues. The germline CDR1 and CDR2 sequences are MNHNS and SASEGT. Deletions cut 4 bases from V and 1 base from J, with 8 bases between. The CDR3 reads CASSAAWSGANVLTF. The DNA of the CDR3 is TGTGCCAGCAGTGCCGCCTGGTCTGGGGCCAACGTCCTGACTTTC.

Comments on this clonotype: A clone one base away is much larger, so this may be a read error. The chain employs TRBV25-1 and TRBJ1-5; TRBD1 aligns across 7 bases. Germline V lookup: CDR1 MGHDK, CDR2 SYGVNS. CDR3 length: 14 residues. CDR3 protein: CAISPGGSNQPQHF. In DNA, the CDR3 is TGTGCCATCAGTCCAGGGGGTAGCAATCAGCCCCAGCATTTT.

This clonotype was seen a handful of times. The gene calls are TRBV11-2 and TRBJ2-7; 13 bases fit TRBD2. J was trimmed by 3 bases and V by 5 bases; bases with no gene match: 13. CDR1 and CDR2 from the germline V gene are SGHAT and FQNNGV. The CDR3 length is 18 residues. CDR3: CASSPIKRTSGRNYEQYF. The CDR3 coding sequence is TGTGCCAGCAGCCCAATAAAACGGACTAGCGGGAGAAACTACGAGCAGTACTTC.

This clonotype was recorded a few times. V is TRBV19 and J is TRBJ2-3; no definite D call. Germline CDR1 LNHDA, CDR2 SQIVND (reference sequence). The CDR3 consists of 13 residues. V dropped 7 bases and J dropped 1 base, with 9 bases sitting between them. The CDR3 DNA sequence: TGTGCCAGTAACATTCGGGGCACAGATACGCAGTATTTT. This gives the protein CASNIRGTDTQYF.

This CDR3 reads CASTGTGPFRVQYF. The CDR3 DNA follows: TGTGCCAGCACTGGGACCGGGCCCTTCCGCGTCCAGTACTTC. The rearrangement uses TRBV6-1 and TRBJ2-7, with D possibly called TRBD1 or TRBD2 (5 bases each). Trimming shortened V by 7 bases and J by 10 bases, and 23 bases separated the two germline ends. This CDR3 region has 14 residues. Germline CDR1 is MNHNS and CDR2 is SASEGT.